The T cell receptor (beta chain) under discussion was sequenced for a study of Graves' ophthalmopathy and Graves' hyperthyroidism. Study in general: Peripheral blood (taken before any treatment) was collected at initial diagnosis. Points from the study as a whole: The blood repertoire also included most expanded thyroid clonotypes above 0.001 frequency.

Germline V gene lookup returns CDR1 SNHLY and CDR2 FYNNEI. The CDR3 extends over 14 amino acids. Other autoimmune diseases, uncontrolled infections, pregnancy or lactation ruled patients out of participation. Sampling about 10 ml of fresh peripheral blood provided the PBMCs. RNA transcripts provided the template for amplifying TCR beta CDR3 regions. Second-round multiplex PCR came after a first-round RT-PCR that employed HTBI primers. MiXCR, run by TCRdb on the multiplex PCR reads, gives a single entry per CDR3 protein. This table holds about 740,000 distinct CDR3 sequences, around 40% found once. Turning to this clonotype: The antigen remains undetermined. At one end the junction does not follow the germline gene, possibly because of a read error.

The origin of this receptor is an adult man with Graves' ophthalmopathy. The sequenced sample was peripheral blood. This rearrangement joins TRBV2 to TRBJ1-2; 10 bases line up with TRBD1. The CDR3 DNA reads as TGCGCCAGCAGCCAACCGGGGACAGGGGTCGAGTACACCTTC. Amino acid sequence: CASSQPGTGVEYTF.